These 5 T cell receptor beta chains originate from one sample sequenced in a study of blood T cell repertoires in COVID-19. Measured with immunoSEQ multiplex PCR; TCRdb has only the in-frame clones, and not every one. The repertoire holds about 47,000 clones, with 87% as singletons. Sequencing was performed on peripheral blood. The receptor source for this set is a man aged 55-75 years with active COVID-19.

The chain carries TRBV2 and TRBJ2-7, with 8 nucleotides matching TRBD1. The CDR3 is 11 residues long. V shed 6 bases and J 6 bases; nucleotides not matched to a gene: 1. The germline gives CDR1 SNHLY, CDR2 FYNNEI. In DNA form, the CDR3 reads TGTGCCAGCAGGACAGGGGCCGAGCAGTACTTC. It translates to CASRTGAEQYF.

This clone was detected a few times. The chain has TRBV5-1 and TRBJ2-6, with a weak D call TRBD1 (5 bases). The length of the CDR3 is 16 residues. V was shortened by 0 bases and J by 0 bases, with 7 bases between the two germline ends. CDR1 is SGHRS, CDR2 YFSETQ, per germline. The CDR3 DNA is TGCGCCAGCAGCTTGGGACAGACCTCTGGGGCCAACGTCCTGACTTTC. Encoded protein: CASSLGQTSGANVLTF.

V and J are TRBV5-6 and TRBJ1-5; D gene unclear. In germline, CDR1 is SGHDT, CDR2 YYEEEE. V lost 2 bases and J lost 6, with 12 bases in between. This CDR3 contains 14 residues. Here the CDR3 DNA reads TGTGCCAGCAGCTTCGGAGAGGCAAGTCAGCCCCAGCATTTT. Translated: CASSFGEASQPQHF.

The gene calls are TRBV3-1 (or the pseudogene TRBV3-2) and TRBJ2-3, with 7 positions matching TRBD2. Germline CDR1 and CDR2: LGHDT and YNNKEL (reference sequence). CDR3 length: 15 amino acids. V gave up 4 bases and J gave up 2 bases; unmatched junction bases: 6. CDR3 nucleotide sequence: TGTGCCAGCAGCCTGCTAGCGGAGCCCACAGATACGCAGTATTTT. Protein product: CASSLLAEPTDTQYF.

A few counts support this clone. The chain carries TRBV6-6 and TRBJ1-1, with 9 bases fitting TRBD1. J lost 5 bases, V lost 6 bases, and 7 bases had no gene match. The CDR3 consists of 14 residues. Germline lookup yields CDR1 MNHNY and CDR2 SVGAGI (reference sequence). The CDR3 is CASRLQGAQTEAFF. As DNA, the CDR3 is TGTGCCAGCAGGCTACAGGGGGCGCAGACTGAAGCTTTCTTT.